This T cell receptor (beta chain) was retrieved from a study of molecular identifiers for immune sequencing clone quantification. This CDR3 has 15 residues. V was shortened by 1 base and J by 0 bases, with 9 bases between the two germline ends. Germline V gives CDR1 SGHTA, CDR2 FQGNSA. In this sample, this clonotype turned up many times. Methods described previously, with TCR primers listed, were used for bulk TCR libraries. Each CDR3 protein is one row after TCRdb ran MiXCR on the PCR reads. The sample lists 85,000 to 90,000 distinct CDR3 sequences, about 20% seen once, with 0.7% to 0.95% in the top ten.

This receptor was taken from a human donor in good health. Some libraries in this study had Jurkat cell RNA spiked in. J is TRBJ1-1 and V is TRBV7-2; unclear D gene. Sequenced: naive CD8+ T cells from blood, with Jurkat cell RNA spiked in. Noted subset: FACS-sorted CD8+CD4-CCR7+CD45RA+ naive T cells. CDR3 protein: CASSLDAGMNTEAFF. CDR3 nucleotide sequence: TGTGCCAGCAGCTTAGATGCAGGAATGAACACTGAAGCTTTCTTT. The whole variable domain, filled in from reference TRBV7-2 and TRBJ1-1, reads GAGVSQSPSNKVTEKGKDVELRCDPISGHTALYWYRQSLGQGLEFLIYFQGNSAPDKSGLPSDRFSAERTGGSVSTLTIQRTQQEDSAVYLCASSLDAGMNTEAFFGQGTRLTVV.